The entry below describes one T cell receptor (beta chain). The CDR3 is 15 residues long. Trimming left V 2 bases short and J 5 bases short, with 14 bases between. Germline V CDR1 and CDR2: SGHKS, YYEKEE (reference sequence). These data are taken from a study of cytotoxic CD8 clonotypes in ibrutinib-treated CLL. Using immunoSEQ multiplex PCR, the repertoire was profiled, and TCRdb retains in-frame clones only, with some absent. The table records about 200,000 clones, 79% of them present only once. The sample consisted of PBMCs, taken after 12 months of ibrutinib treatment. The TCR was taken from a human donor with chronic lymphocytic leukemia. V gene TRBV5-5 combines with J gene TRBJ2-1; unclear D gene. For the CDR3, the DNA is TGTGCCAGCAGCTTTAGTCGGCAGGTGGACAATGAGCAGTTCTTC. Its translation: CASSFSRQVDNEQFF.